These 29 T cell receptor beta chains were all obtained from the same sample, sequenced in a study of blood T cell repertoires in COVID-19 (dated by TCRdb to the early 2020s). Receptors were amplified or captured by the immunoSEQ multiplex PCR assay. TCRdb carries this immuneACCESS record with in-frame sequences only. Its versions omit some clonotypes, under half of them owing to an unresolved V gene in the studies checked, with the rest unexplained. A total of about 480,000 clones appear in this sample, roughly nine tenths of them only once. Roughly 0.9% of the sample is held by the ten biggest clonotypes. What was sequenced was peripheral blood. All receptors come from a man aged 18 to 30 with COVID-19, enrolled during active disease.

The chain links TRBV29-1 to TRBJ1-1; no clear D gene. Trimming removed 3 bases at V and 6 bases at J, with 20 bases between. This CDR3 is built from 15 residues. Per the germline V gene, CDR1 is SQVTM and CDR2 is ANQGSEA. CDR3 loop: CSVDSRRQANPEAFF. In nucleotides, the CDR3 is TGCAGCGTTGATTCCCGCCGGCAGGCCAACCCTGAAGCTTTCTTT.

A single count supports this clone. The rearrangement uses TRBV9 and TRBJ2-7; 9 bases are shared with TRBD1. Trimming removed 3 bases from V and 0 bases from J; junction bases left unmatched: 1. Germline V gene sequence: CDR1 SGDLS, CDR2 YYNGEE. The CDR3 consists of 14 residues. This chain's CDR3 is CASSETGGSYEQYF. The CDR3 coding sequence is TGTGCCAGCAGCGAGACAGGGGGCTCCTACGAGCAGTACTTC.

V is TRBV20-1 and J is TRBJ2-3; D is unclear. V was pared by 3 bases and J by 0 bases, with 16 bases between. CDR1 and CDR2 from the germline V gene are DFQATT and SNEGSKA (reference sequence). The CDR3 loop spans 16 amino acids. The CDR3 reads CSASTGIAASTDTQYF. CDR3 nucleotide sequence: TGCAGTGCTAGTACCGGAATAGCAGCTAGCACAGATACGCAGTATTTT.

With respect to this clone: At one boundary the junction diverges from the germline segment, which might be a read error. The chain has TRBV11-2 and TRBJ2-1; D might be TRBD2 (6 bases). The CDR3 covers 14 residues. CDR1 is SGHAT, CDR2 FQNNGV, per germline. The CDR3 loop is CASSVTAGYDEQFF. DNA of the CDR3: TGTGCCAGCAGCGTAACAGCGGGCTACGATGAGCAGTTCTTC.

The rearrangement joins TRBV5-6 to TRBJ1-3; tentatively, D is TRBD1 (5 bases). Germline assignment: CDR1 SGHDT and CDR2 YYEEEE. Trimming took off 3 bases at V and 2 bases at J, with 12 bases between the two ends. The CDR3 extends over 15 amino acids. The CDR3 DNA is TGTGCCAGCAGCTGGGTAGGGGCGGCTGGAAACACCATATATTTT. Its protein product is CASSWVGAAGNTIYF.

The CDR3 here is CASSLDQGATGELFF. The CDR3 nucleotides read TGTGCCAGCAGCTTGGACCAGGGGGCAACCGGGGAGCTGTTTTTT. The chain couples TRBV5-4 to TRBJ2-2, with 8 nucleotides matching TRBD1. This CDR3 comprises 15 residues. V lost 0 bases, J lost 5 bases, and 3 bases stayed unmatched. Germline V gene data show CDR1 as SGHNT and CDR2 as YYREEE (reference sequence).

The chain is built from TRBV7-6 and TRBJ2-3; 8 bases agree with TRBD2. V was clipped by 5 bases and J by 6 bases; unmatched bases: 7. The CDR3 totals 14 residues. Per germline, CDR1 SGHVS and CDR2 FNYEAQ. CDR3 protein: CASSTRGGPDTQYF. Written as DNA, the CDR3 is TGTGCCAGCAGCACCCGGGGGGGCCCGGATACGCAGTATTTT.

J is TRBJ1-1 and V is TRBV15; D remains ambiguous. The V gene lost 1 base and the J gene lost 8 bases, with 11 bases spanning the gap. This CDR3 spans 13 amino acids. CDR1 is LNHNV, CDR2 YYDKDF, per germline (reference sequence). The CDR3 DNA is TGTGCCACCAGCAGAGCGGGAGTCGCCGAAGCTTTCTTT. It codes for CATSRAGVAEAFF.

This clone has just a few counts. The chain uses TRBV2 and TRBJ2-1; no clear D. The ends were cut back, 7 bases at V and 2 bases at J, with 9 bases in the middle. Germline V CDR1 and CDR2: SNHLY, FYNNEI. The CDR3 has 13 residues. DNA of the CDR3: TGTGCCAGCATGTATGTAGCCTACAATGAGCAGTTCTTC. Residues: CASMYVAYNEQFF.

This chain uses TRBV6-5 with TRBJ1-6; 7 nucleotides line up with TRBD1. The CDR3 is 16 residues long. After removal of 2 bases from V and 9 bases from J, the junction contained 10 bases not matched to a gene. From germline, CDR1 is MNHEY and CDR2 SVGAGI. CDR3 protein: CASSYMRGAGGSPLHF. The DNA of the CDR3 is TGTGCCAGCAGTTACATGCGGGGGGCAGGGGGTTCACCCCTCCACTTT.

V is TRBV14 and J is TRBJ2-7, with a tentative D call TRBD2 (6 bases). The CDR3 contains 14 residues. In germline, CDR1 is SGHDN, CDR2 FVKESK. V lost 3 bases, J lost 2 bases, and 11 bases lay in between. CDR3 DNA sequence: TGTGCCAGCAGCCAGGTGGAGGGCCCCTACGAGCAGTACTTC. It translates to CASSQVEGPYEQYF.

The V call is TRBV3-1 (or the pseudogene TRBV3-2), the J call TRBJ2-2, with TRBD1 identical over 8 bases. The CDR3 has 16 amino acids. With 5 bases clipped from V and 3 bases from J, the junction kept 8 bases outside the gene matches. Germline V lookup: CDR1 LGHDT, CDR2 YNNKEL (reference sequence). The CDR3 protein is CASSSQHRGYTGELFF. In DNA form, the CDR3 reads TGTGCCAGCAGCTCACAACACAGGGGGTACACCGGGGAGCTGTTTTTT.

The chain has TRBV11-3 and TRBJ1-2, with D maybe TRBD1 (5 bases). Trimming took 5 bases from V and 0 from J, leaving 10 bases between them. This CDR3 is 14 amino acids long. The germline V gene encodes CDR1 SGHNT and CDR2 YENEEA. The CDR3 DNA follows: TGTGCCAGCAGCGCCGACAGAGCTAACTATGGCTACACCTTC. Translated: CASSADRANYGYTF.

The V gene is TRBV4-1, the J gene TRBJ2-7; D might be TRBD1 (7 bases). Trimming stripped 1 base from V and 4 bases from J, with 26 bases between. From germline, CDR1 is MGHRA and CDR2 YSYEKL. This CDR3 is 19 amino acids long. The CDR3 DNA sequence: TGCGCCAGCAGCCAAGGTCATAGGACAGGACTAATACGAGGGTACGAGCAGTACTTC. This translates into CASSQGHRTGLIRGYEQYF.

The chain joins TRBV28 to TRBJ2-7; TRBD1 aligns across 8 bases. In germline, CDR1 is MDHEN, CDR2 SYDVKM. CDR3 length equals 16 residues. CDR3 nucleotides: TGTGCCAGCAGTTTATTCCCCCGGGACAGGAGGACAGGTAATTTGGTC. This translates into CASSLFPRDRRTGNLV.

This chain uses TRBV7-8 with TRBJ1-5, with TRBD1 matching 7 bases. Trimming cost V 3 bases and J 0 bases; bases outside gene matches: 8. The germline V gene encodes CDR1 SGHVS and CDR2 FQNEAQ. This CDR3 region has 17 residues. In nucleotides, the CDR3 is TGTGCCAGCAGCTTCCAACCGGGACAGTATAGCAATCAGCCCCAGCATTTT. It codes for CASSFQPGQYSNQPQHF.

The V gene is TRBV19, the J gene TRBJ1-5, with D unclear. The CDR3 has 15 amino acids. Looked up from germline, CDR1 is LNHDA and CDR2 is SQIVND (reference sequence). V was pared by 3 bases and J by 0 bases, with 9 bases between. The chain's CDR3 is CASSMSGRSNQPQHF. The DNA for the CDR3 is TGTGCCAGTAGTATGAGTGGGCGTAGCAATCAGCCCCAGCATTTT.

The chain has TRBV6-5 and TRBJ1-2; D possibly corresponds to TRBD1 (6 bases). CDR1 and CDR2 (germline): MNHEY, SVGAGI. The V end was cut by 6 bases, the J end by 4 bases, with 12 bases between. The CDR3 runs 13 residues. The CDR3 here is CASSTTGLYGYTF. In DNA form, the CDR3 reads TGTGCCAGCAGCACAACAGGGCTCTATGGCTACACCTTC.

This chain joins TRBV4-1 and TRBJ2-2; perhaps TRBD1 as D (6 bases). Trimming removed 3 bases at V and 0 bases at J, with 8 bases between. The germline CDR1 and CDR2 sequences are MGHRA and YSYEKL. CDR3 size: 15 residues. Here the CDR3 DNA reads TGCGCCAGCAGCCAGGGGACACCGAACACCGGGGAGCTGTTTTTT. It yields the protein CASSQGTPNTGELFF.

The DNA of the CDR3 is TGTGCCAGCAGCTTTTACAGGGCGGGCGAGCAGTACTTC. It encodes CASSFYRAGEQYF. J is TRBJ2-7 and V is TRBV5-4; D possibly corresponds to TRBD1 (6 bases). Looked up from germline, CDR1 is SGHNT and CDR2 is YYREEE (reference sequence). Trimming removed 2 bases from V and 6 bases from J, with 12 bases in between. The CDR3 runs to 13 residues. Filled out from reference TRBV5-4 and TRBJ2-7, the complete variable domain reads ETGVTQSPTHLIKTRGQQVTLRCSSQSGHNTVSWYQQALGQGPQFIFQYYREEENGRGNFPPRFSGLQFPNYSSELNVNALELDDSALYLCASSFYRAGEQYFGPGTRLTVT.

The rearrangement uses TRBV6-6 and TRBJ2-2; tentatively, D is TRBD2 (6 bases). V was pared by 6 bases and J by 4 bases, with 12 bases between. The CDR3 is 14 amino acids. Per the germline V gene, CDR1 is MNHNY and CDR2 is SVGAGI (reference sequence). The CDR3 DNA is TGTGCCAGCAGCCGCGGGACTTTCACCGGGGAGCTGTTTTTT. Protein product: CASSRGTFTGELFF.

J is TRBJ2-3 and V is TRBV24-1; 15 nucleotides agree with TRBD2. Trimming cost V 1 base and J 3 bases; bases outside gene matches: 10. The CDR3 covers 20 residues. CDR1 and CDR2 (germline): KGHDR, SFDVKD. As DNA, the CDR3 is TGTGCCACCAGTGATTTTGCGAGGACTAGCGGGAGGGCGAGGACAGATACGCAGTATTTT. Amino acid sequence: CATSDFARTSGRARTDTQYF.

In this sample, this clone turned up a few times. This rearrangement joins TRBV5-4 to TRBJ2-2; weak D call: TRBD2 (6 bases). This CDR3 contains 16 residues. V lost 4 bases and J lost 3, with 16 bases in between. Germline lookup yields CDR1 SGHNT and CDR2 YYREEE (reference sequence). The CDR3 DNA follows: TGTGCCAGCAGCCCCGGCGCTAGCGCCGACACCGGGGAGCTGTTTTTT. This translates into CASSPGASADTGELFF.

This clone was picked up one time. The rearrangement uses TRBV3-1 (or the pseudogene TRBV3-2) and TRBJ1-4; D ambiguous. Per the germline V gene, CDR1 is LGHDT and CDR2 is YNNKEL (reference sequence). The V end was cut by 4 bases, the J end by 4 bases, with 7 bases between. This CDR3 has 13 amino acids. The CDR3 region has the DNA TGTGCCAGCAGCCCCTCCGTTAATGAAAAACTGTTTTTT. It is translated as CASSPSVNEKLFF.

The V and J genes are TRBV3-1 (or the pseudogene TRBV3-2) and TRBJ2-2; D is unclear. Trimming cost V 6 bases and J 2 bases, with 10 bases left between them. Germline CDR1 is LGHDT and CDR2 is YNNKEL (reference sequence). CDR3 length: 14 amino acids. This CDR3 reads CASSLATNTGELFF. Written as DNA, the CDR3 is TGTGCCAGCAGTTTGGCAACAAACACCGGGGAGCTGTTTTTT.

This chain links TRBV2 with TRBJ1-5; no clear D gene. V was pared by 4 bases and J by 3 bases, with 7 bases between. Germline lookup yields CDR1 SNHLY and CDR2 FYNNEI. The CDR3 contains 13 residues. Here the CDR3 reads CASSVADNQPQHF. Here the CDR3 DNA reads TGTGCCAGCAGTGTGGCCGACAATCAGCCCCAGCATTTT. Filled out from reference TRBV2 and TRBJ1-5, the complete variable domain reads EPEVTQTPSHQVTQMGQEVILRCVPISNHLYFYWYRQILGQKVEFLVSFYNNEISEKSEIFDDQFSVERPDGSNFTLKIRSTKLEDSAMYFCASSVADNQPQHFGDGTRLSIL.

A few counts support this clone. The chain links TRBV6-5 to TRBJ2-2, with 7 bases fitting TRBD2. Germline V CDR1 and CDR2: MNHEY, SVGAGI. CDR3 size: 13 residues. V lost 8 bases, J lost 4 bases, and 4 bases stayed unmatched. The CDR3 DNA reads as TGTGCCAGCGGGGAGGGCATCACCGGGGAGCTGTTTTTT. Translation gives CASGEGITGELFF.

The V call is TRBV2, the J call TRBJ1-1; D perhaps matches TRBD1 (5 bases). Germline loops: CDR1 SNHLY, CDR2 FYNNEI. Trimming removed 0 bases at V and 3 bases at J, with 14 bases between. The CDR3 totals 16 residues. The CDR3 loop is CASSEASQGKDTEAFF. The CDR3 nucleotides read TGTGCCAGCAGTGAAGCGTCCCAGGGAAAGGACACTGAAGCTTTCTTT.

V is TRBV6-5 and J is TRBJ2-7, with D perhaps matching TRBD1 (6 bases). The CDR3 length is 13 residues. Between the trimmed V and J ends, which lost 6 bases and 5 bases, there was a span of 14 bases. Looked up from germline, CDR1 is MNHEY and CDR2 is SVGAGI. The CDR3 region is CASRRRHRDEQYF. The DNA of the CDR3 is TGTGCCAGCAGACGGCGCCACAGGGACGAGCAGTACTTC.